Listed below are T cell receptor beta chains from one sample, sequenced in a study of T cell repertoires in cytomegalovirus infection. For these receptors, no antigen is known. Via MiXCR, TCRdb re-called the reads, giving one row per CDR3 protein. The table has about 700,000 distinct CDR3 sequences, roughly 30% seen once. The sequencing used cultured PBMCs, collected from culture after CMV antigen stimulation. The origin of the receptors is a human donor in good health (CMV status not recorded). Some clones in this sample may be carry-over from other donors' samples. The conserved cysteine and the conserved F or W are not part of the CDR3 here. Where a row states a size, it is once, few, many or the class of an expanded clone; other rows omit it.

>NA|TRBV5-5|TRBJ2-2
ASSLTGAGAGELF
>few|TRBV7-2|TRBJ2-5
ASSPGVGWETQY
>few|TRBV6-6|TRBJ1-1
ASSYSKKGGTEAF
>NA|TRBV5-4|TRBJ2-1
ASSLVGGTLSYNEQF
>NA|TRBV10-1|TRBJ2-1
ASSESSAGGDEQF
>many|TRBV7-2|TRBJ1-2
ASSSSPGNYGYT
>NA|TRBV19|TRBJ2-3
ASSIRLDADTQY
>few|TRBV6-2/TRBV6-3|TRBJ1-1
ASSMGTEAF
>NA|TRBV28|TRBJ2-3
ASSSRTRGGNRLHTQY
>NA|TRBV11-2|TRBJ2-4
ASSRARGNIQY
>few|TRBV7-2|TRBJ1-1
ASSPGQGHTEAF
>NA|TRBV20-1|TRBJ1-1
SARVTEQPGAF
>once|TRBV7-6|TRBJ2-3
ASSLKGGNTDTQY
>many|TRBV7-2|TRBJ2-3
ASSLGGSFTDTQY
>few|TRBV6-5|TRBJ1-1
ASSYGGGSEAF
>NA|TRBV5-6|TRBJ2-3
ASSPGGPRQTQY
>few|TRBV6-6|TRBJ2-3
ASGSVADTQY
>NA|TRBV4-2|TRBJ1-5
ASSQGVYRPQH
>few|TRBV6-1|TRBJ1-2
ASRRLGDMEGYT
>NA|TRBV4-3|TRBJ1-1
ASSQDSGGNTEAF
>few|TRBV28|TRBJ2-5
ASRSPGGQETQY
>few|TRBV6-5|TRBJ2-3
ASSWSPGGTDTQY
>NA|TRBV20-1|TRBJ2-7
SAMVGGRPYEQY
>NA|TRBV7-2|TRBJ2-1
ASSFSGRHYNEQF
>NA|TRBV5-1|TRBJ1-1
ASFAIPGEEAF
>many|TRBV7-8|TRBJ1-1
ASSLAETEAF
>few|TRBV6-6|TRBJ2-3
ASRAPGQGVDTQY
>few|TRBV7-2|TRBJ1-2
ASSPTGQGGGGYT
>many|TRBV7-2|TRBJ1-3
ASSLNEGNTIY
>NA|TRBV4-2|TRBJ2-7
ASSQGSGGSSYEQY
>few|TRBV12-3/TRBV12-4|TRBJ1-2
ASKARGDYYGYT
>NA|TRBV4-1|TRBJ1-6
ASSLRTGNSPLH
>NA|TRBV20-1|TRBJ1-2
SAGRSGVGGYT
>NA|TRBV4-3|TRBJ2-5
ASSQRGTGRLKETQY
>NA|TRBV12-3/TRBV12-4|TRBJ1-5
ASSLGGGFQPQH
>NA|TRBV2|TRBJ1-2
ASSESGQVLLYGYT
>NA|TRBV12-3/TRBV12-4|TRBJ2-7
ASSFGDGGRRYEQY
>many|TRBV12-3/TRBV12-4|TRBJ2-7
ASTPGTRVYEQY
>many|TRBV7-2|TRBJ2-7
ASSLSIAGYEQY
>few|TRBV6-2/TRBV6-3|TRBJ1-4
ASSYGTEAELF
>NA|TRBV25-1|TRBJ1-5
ASSEWDNQPQH
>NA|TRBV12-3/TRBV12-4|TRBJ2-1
ASSPTPGLADNNEQF
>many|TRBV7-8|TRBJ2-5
ASSYPGTSGGPNQETQY
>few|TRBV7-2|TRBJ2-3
ASSPLAGVPGDTQY